A single sample is the source of the 5 T cell receptor beta chains below, sequenced in a study of blood T cell repertoires in COVID-19. Here immunoSEQ multiplex PCR was the method, and the copy in TCRdb shows in-frame clones only, minus some. The repertoire includes approximately 280,000 clones, about nine tenths of them detected once, and around 2.4% sits in the top ten. Sequencing was done on a sample of PBMCs or T cells enriched from blood (not recorded which). The receptors were sampled from a woman in her late teens or twenties who had recovered from COVID-19.

V gene TRBV7-2 combines with J gene TRBJ1-1; TRBD1 might be the D (6 bases). Germline V lookup: CDR1 SGHTA, CDR2 FQGNSA. The V and J ends lost 5 bases and 1 base respectively, with 14 bases between them. CDR3 size: 15 residues. The CDR3 region has the DNA TGTGCCAGCAGCCTAGGAGCGACAGGGAACACTGAAGCTTTCTTT. Its protein is CASSLGATGNTEAFF.

V gene TRBV9 combines with J gene TRBJ2-1; 10 nucleotides line up with TRBD1. J was trimmed by 0 bases and V by 7 bases; bases with no gene match: 4. CDR3 size: 15 residues. The germline gives CDR1 SGDLS, CDR2 YYNGEE. CDR3 amino acids: CASQGTGASYNEQFF. CDR3 nucleotide sequence: TGTGCCAGCCAAGGGACAGGGGCCTCCTACAATGAGCAGTTCTTC.

The chain couples TRBV4-1 to TRBJ1-1; 8 bases line up with TRBD1. Trimming removed 0 bases from V and 2 bases from J; junction bases left unmatched: 11. The germline V gene encodes CDR1 MGHRA and CDR2 YSYEKL. The CDR3 contains 18 residues. CDR3 amino acids: CASSQEDDGTGVNTEAFF. The CDR3 DNA follows: TGCGCCAGCAGCCAAGAGGACGACGGGACAGGAGTTAACACTGAAGCTTTCTTT.

The rearrangement links TRBV10-3 to TRBJ1-2; no clear D gene. The ends were cut back, 0 bases at V and 6 bases at J, with 14 bases in the middle. Germline CDR1 reads ENHRY; CDR2 reads SYGVKD. The CDR3 has 15 residues. CDR3 residues: CAISESLLAENGYTF. Written as DNA, the CDR3 is TGTGCCATCAGTGAGTCTCTCTTGGCGGAGAATGGCTACACCTTC.

The chain couples TRBV5-4 to TRBJ2-3; 7 bases are a match to TRBD2. Germline V gene data show CDR1 as SGHNT and CDR2 as YYREEE (reference sequence). This CDR3 spans 16 amino acids. Trimming cost V 0 bases and J 8 bases; bases outside gene matches: 12. CDR3 sequence reads: CASSLAGASGVGTQYF. DNA of the CDR3: TGTGCCAGCAGCTTGGCCGGAGCTAGCGGTGTAGGTACGCAGTATTTT. Full variable domain (missing parts from reference TRBV5-4 and TRBJ2-3): ETGVTQSPTHLIKTRGQQVTLRCSSQSGHNTVSWYQQALGQGPQFIFQYYREEENGRGNFPPRFSGLQFPNYSSELNVNALELDDSALYLCASSLAGASGVGTQYFGPGTRLTVL.